The T cell receptor (beta chain) under discussion was sequenced for a study of blood T cell repertoires in COVID-19. V was shortened by 2 bases and J by 2 bases, with 11 bases between the two germline ends. CDR3 length equals 15 residues. Germline values: CDR1 MNHEY, CDR2 SVGEGT. A few counts support this clone. Repertoires were generated with immunoSEQ multiplex PCR, while TCRdb's copy carries only in-frame clones and drops some. The table has 210,000 or so clones, around 80% seen once. This receptor was obtained from a woman of 80 years or more with acute or convalescent COVID-19. The sample was peripheral blood. The rearrangement links TRBV6-2 or TRBV6-3 to TRBJ2-3, with TRBD2 as a possible D gene (7 bases). For the CDR3, the DNA is TGTGCCAGCAGTTACGTAGGGGGGGCCACAGATACGCAGTATTTT. Protein: CASSYVGGATDTQYF.